This is a list of T cell receptor beta chains from one sample in a study of blood T cell repertoires in COVID-19. The protocol was immunoSEQ multiplex PCR, while the TCRdb copy is restricted to in-frame clones and leaves out a portion. The data contain under 200,000 clones, 76% of them singletons. Sequences were obtained from peripheral blood. These receptors originate from a woman of 80 years or more with acute or convalescent COVID-19. The CDR3 runs from the conserved cysteine through the conserved F or W.

J gene: TRBJ2-3
V gene: TRBV6-6
CDR3 protein: CASSDRGLSTDTQYF

J gene: TRBJ1-2
V gene: TRBV2
CDR3 protein: CASSSTGYPTYGYTF

J gene: TRBJ1-4
V gene: TRBV6-4
CDR3 protein: CASSDPGWGQDEKLFF

J gene: TRBJ2-7
V gene: TRBV14
CDR3 protein: CASSQAIGEVYEQYF

J gene: TRBJ2-1
V gene: TRBV7-9
CDR3 protein: CASSLPQTLLNEQFF

J gene: TRBJ1-5
V gene: TRBV5-8
CDR3 protein: CASMDRLFNSNQPQHF

J gene: TRBJ2-5
V gene: TRBV18
CDR3 protein: CASSPRTGLQETQYF

J gene: TRBJ1-5
V gene: TRBV2
CDR3 protein: CASSQIYQPQHF

J gene: TRBJ1-1
V gene: TRBV10-3
CDR3 protein: CAINPGMNTEAFF

J gene: TRBJ1-1
V gene: TRBV30
CDR3 protein: CAWSVRENTEAFF

J gene: TRBJ2-2
V gene: TRBV27
CDR3 protein: CASSFPRQGFSGELFF

J gene: TRBJ1-2
V gene: TRBV19
CDR3 protein: CASSHVLSGYTF

J gene: TRBJ2-5
V gene: TRBV30
CDR3 protein: CAWGRGRLADQETQYF

J gene: TRBJ1-2
V gene: TRBV4-3
CDR3 protein: CASSQETGQGNYGYTF

J gene: TRBJ1-6
V gene: TRBV6-5
CDR3 protein: CASSYSGGFDSPLHF

J gene: TRBJ2-1
V gene: TRBV29-1
CDR3 protein: CSVGPSGIYNEQFF

J gene: TRBJ2-7
V gene: TRBV5-8
CDR3 protein: CASSLVDRASYEQYF

J gene: TRBJ2-1
V gene: TRBV27
CDR3 protein: CASSPSSGTGFYNEQFF

J gene: TRBJ2-3
V gene: TRBV4-2
CDR3 protein: CASSQDRGGVDTQYF

J gene: TRBJ2-3
V gene: TRBV5-1
CDR3 protein: CASNFRDLDTDTQYF

J gene: TRBJ2-1
V gene: TRBV25-1
CDR3 protein: CASSPLGQGHYNEQFF

J gene: TRBJ1-1
V gene: TRBV6-5
CDR3 protein: CASSSLQVNTEAFF

J gene: TRBJ2-7
V gene: TRBV7-8
CDR3 protein: CASSSLLGLAGGPYEQYF

J gene: TRBJ1-1
V gene: TRBV12-3/TRBV12-4
CDR3 protein: CASSPLETEAFF

J gene: TRBJ1-1
V gene: TRBV18
CDR3 protein: CASSPLDTSEVNTEAFF

J gene: TRBJ1-3
V gene: TRBV27
CDR3 protein: CASSLAGTQSGTIYF

J gene: TRBJ1-3
V gene: TRBV12-3/TRBV12-4
CDR3 protein: CASSLQGTTIYF

J gene: TRBJ2-7
V gene: TRBV6-5
CDR3 protein: CASSYSHTGEQYF

J gene: TRBJ1-1
V gene: TRBV3-1/TRBV3-2
CDR3 protein: CASSHVTGGTEAFF

J gene: TRBJ2-1
V gene: TRBV3-1/TRBV3-2
CDR3 protein: CASSQDDLLDNEQFF

J gene: TRBJ1-2
V gene: TRBV19
CDR3 protein: CASSIRTGGGYTF

J gene: TRBJ1-5
V gene: TRBV19
CDR3 protein: CTSSQDMYSNQPQHF

J gene: TRBJ2-1
V gene: TRBV4-1
CDR3 protein: CASSQGEAFDEQFF

J gene: TRBJ1-5
V gene: TRBV9
CDR3 protein: CASSGTGDQPQHF

J gene: TRBJ2-3
V gene: TRBV2
CDR3 protein: CASSPPRGSGRTDTQYF

J gene: TRBJ1-5
V gene: TRBV4-2
CDR3 protein: CASRLDRDKPQHF

J gene: TRBJ2-3
V gene: TRBV10-1
CDR3 protein: CASSESGTSGQVDTQYF

J gene: TRBJ2-7
V gene: TRBV5-6
CDR3 protein: CASKGAHEQYF

J gene: TRBJ1-5
V gene: TRBV6-5
CDR3 protein: CASSWGENQPQHF

J gene: TRBJ2-2
V gene: TRBV9
CDR3 protein: CASSVVEGRNTGELFF

J gene: TRBJ2-7
V gene: TRBV16
CDR3 protein: CASSHLQGSSYEQYF

J gene: TRBJ1-6
V gene: TRBV2
CDR3 protein: CASMAGVGSPLHF

J gene: TRBJ2-3
V gene: TRBV11-1
CDR3 protein: CASSPVGGGPPDTQYF

J gene: TRBJ2-5
V gene: TRBV5-6
CDR3 protein: CASSLQAGWQETQYF

J gene: TRBJ1-3
V gene: TRBV7-2
CDR3 protein: CASSLTGSGNTIYF

J gene: TRBJ1-2
V gene: TRBV19
CDR3 protein: CASRRQGDYGYTF

J gene: TRBJ1-2
V gene: TRBV2
CDR3 protein: CASSGQGPYGYTF

J gene: TRBJ1-1
V gene: TRBV18
CDR3 protein: CASSPLQGQGAYTDTEAFF

J gene: TRBJ2-5
V gene: TRBV10-3
CDR3 protein: CAIRASGNRQETQYF

J gene: TRBJ2-7
V gene: TRBV30
CDR3 protein: CAWSSLLVDYEQYF